The 26 T cell receptor beta chains listed next were all sequenced from one sample in a study of T cells of healthy individuals. Via MiXCR, TCRdb re-called the 5' RACE reads, giving one row per CDR3 protein. The table lists 100,000 or so distinct CDR3 sequences, approximately 15% of them singletons. The source is a human donor in good health.

This clonotype appeared many times. The rearrangement links TRBV19 to TRBJ2-3; D not certain. The germline V gene encodes CDR1 LNHDA and CDR2 SQIVND (reference sequence). Trimming shortened V by 10 bases and J by 2 bases, and 16 bases separated the two germline ends. This CDR3 is 14 amino acids long. Here the CDR3 reads CATNRDRATDTQYF. As DNA, the CDR3 is TGTGCCACCAACCGAGATAGGGCCACAGATACGCAGTATTTT.

This clonotype has only a few counts. The chain combines TRBV29-1 with TRBJ2-7; D is possibly TRBD1 (5 bases). CDR1 SQVTM and CDR2 ANQGSEA come from the germline V gene. The ends were cut back, 8 bases at V and 3 bases at J, with 14 bases in the middle. This CDR3 comprises 12 residues. The CDR3 coding sequence is TGCAGCTTTCAGGGCCAGGGCTACGAGCAGTACTTC. Its translation: CSFQGQGYEQYF.

This clonotype was seen at least ten times. This chain links TRBV2 with TRBJ2-5; TRBD2 matches 11 bases. This CDR3 has 16 residues. V trimming: 4 bases; J trimming: 5 bases; junction bases outside the gene matches: 9. Germline V gene data show CDR1 as SNHLY and CDR2 as FYNNEI. Here the CDR3 DNA reads TGTGCCAGCAGTGTCCCACTAGCGGGGGTATTCGAGACCCAGTACTTC. Translated, it gives CASSVPLAGVFETQYF.

This clonotype has a count of ten or more. The rearrangement joins TRBV20-1 to TRBJ2-7; no clear D gene. The CDR3 has 14 amino acids. The germline V gene has CDR1 DFQATT and CDR2 SNEGSKA (reference sequence). With 0 bases removed from V and 2 bases from J, the gap between germline ends came to 11 bases. DNA of the CDR3: TGCAGTGCTAGAGACGCAGGAGTACCCTACGAGCAGTACTTC. It specifies CSARDAGVPYEQYF.

This chain uses TRBV3-1 with TRBJ1-4; D is undetermined. Germline CDR1 is LGHDT and CDR2 is YNNKEL (reference sequence). Trimming removed 5 bases from V and 0 bases from J, with 10 bases in between. This CDR3 comprises 15 residues. The CDR3 nucleotides are TGTGCCAGCAGCTCTTTCGGTGCAACTAATGAAAAACTGTTTTTT. Translation gives CASSSFGATNEKLFF.

Only a few counts were recorded for this clonotype. The chain links TRBV18 to TRBJ2-7, with D tentatively TRBD1 (6 bases). Per the germline V gene, CDR1 is KGHSH and CDR2 is LQKENI. The CDR3 is 15 amino acids. Trimming removed 0 bases from V and 3 bases from J, with 12 bases in between. CDR3 protein: CASSPPGVGGYEQYF. As DNA, the CDR3 is TGTGCCAGCTCACCACCGGGGGTAGGGGGCTACGAGCAGTACTTC.

This clonotype turned up a few times. CDR3 coding DNA: TGTGCCAGCAGTTTTTGGGACGAGGGTGGCACAGATACGCAGTATTTT. Its translation is CASSFWDEGGTDTQYF. The chain has TRBV28 and TRBJ2-3; possibly TRBD1 or TRBD2 for D (5 bases each). This CDR3 is built from 16 residues. Germline V gene lookup returns CDR1 MDHEN and CDR2 SYDVKM. With 3 bases removed from V and 1 base from J, the gap between germline ends came to 14 bases.

The chain employs TRBV7-6 and TRBJ2-7, with D tentatively TRBD1 (5 bases). The V and J ends lost 5 bases and 1 base respectively, with 9 bases between them. The CDR3 is 13 residues long. CDR1 is SGHVS, CDR2 FNYEAQ, per germline. The DNA of the CDR3 is TGTGCCAGCAGCGAACAGGTATCCTACGAGCAGTACTTC. It specifies CASSEQVSYEQYF.

This chain uses TRBV2 with TRBJ2-7; TRBD1 matches 8 bases. CDR1 and CDR2 (germline): SNHLY, FYNNEI. V shed 5 bases and J 3 bases; nucleotides not matched to a gene: 12. The CDR3 is made up of 16 amino acids. This CDR3 is CASSPRRQGADYEQYF. The CDR3 DNA reads TGTGCCAGCAGTCCTCGGAGGCAGGGGGCTGACTACGAGCAGTACTTC. The full variable domain, rest sourced from reference TRBV2 and TRBJ2-7, is EPEVTQTPSHQVTQMGQEVILRCVPISNHLYFYWYRQILGQKVEFLVSFYNNEISEKSEIFDDQFSVERPDGSNFTLKIRSTKLEDSAMYFCASSPRRQGADYEQYFGPGTRLTVT.

Many counts were recorded for this clonotype. This chain links TRBV20-1 with TRBJ2-3, with 10 bases that match TRBD2. CDR1 and CDR2 from the germline V gene are DFQATT and SNEGSKA (reference sequence). CDR3 length equals 16 residues. With V trimmed by 1 base and J by 6 bases, 10 bases remained unmatched. CDR3 sequence reads: CSARGGLAGVTDTQYF. The CDR3 DNA is TGCAGTGCTAGAGGCGGTCTAGCGGGAGTAACGGATACGCAGTATTTT.

This clonotype has a handful of counts. The chain combines TRBV6-2 or TRBV6-3 with TRBJ1-1; D remains ambiguous. This CDR3 comprises 15 residues. The V and J ends lost 5 bases and 2 bases respectively, with 15 bases between them. The germline V gene encodes CDR1 MNHEY and CDR2 SVGEGT. CDR3 bases: TGTGCCAGCAGTCTTCGGACGGCATTTAACACTGAAGCTTTCTTT. Protein product: CASSLRTAFNTEAFF.

About this clonotype: A junction boundary mismatches the germline segment, possibly from a read error. The CDR3 here is CAGSPTDRVATGELFF. The DNA of the CDR3 is TGCGCCGGCAGCCCGACCGACAGGGTAGCCACCGGGGAGCTGTTTTTT. This chain connects TRBV5-1 to TRBJ2-2; 7 positions match TRBD1. Germline V lookup: CDR1 SGHRS, CDR2 YFSETQ. The CDR3 is 16 amino acids.

At least ten counts were recorded for this clonotype. V usage is TRBV10-3 and J usage is TRBJ2-1; tentatively, D is TRBD1 (6 bases). CDR3 length equals 14 residues. Trimming removed 2 bases from V and 8 bases from J, with 13 bases in between. From germline, CDR1 is ENHRY and CDR2 SYGVKD. The CDR3 sequence is CAISEVKGVDEQFF. Written as DNA, the CDR3 is TGTGCCATCAGTGAGGTGAAGGGGGTTGATGAGCAGTTCTTC.

About this clonotype: At one boundary the junction diverges from the germline segment, which might be a read error. CDR3 nucleotide sequence: TGTGCCAGCAGCCCCTCTAGCTCCCACGAGCAGTACTTC. Encoded protein: CASSPSSSHEQYF. J is TRBJ2-7 and V is TRBV7-8; D possibly corresponds to TRBD2 (5 bases). The CDR3 is 13 residues long. Per germline, CDR1 SGHVS and CDR2 FQNEAQ. The entire variable domain, with the rest obtained from reference TRBV7-8 and TRBJ2-7, is as follows: GAGVSQSPRYKVAKRGQDVALRCDPISGHVSLFWYQQALGQGPEFLTYFQNEAQLDKSGLPSDRFFAERPEGSVSTLKIQRTQQEDSAVYLCASSPSSSHEQYFGPGTRLTVT.

The chain combines TRBV2 with TRBJ2-7; D not certain. Germline CDR1 is SNHLY and CDR2 is FYNNEI. Trimming removed 4 bases at V and 0 bases at J, with 13 bases between. The CDR3 length is 15 residues. CDR3 nucleotides: TGTGCCAGCAGTGCGGATTGGGGAAGCTCCTACGAGCAGTACTTC. It is translated as CASSADWGSSYEQYF.

This clonotype was observed a few times. This chain uses TRBV2 with TRBJ2-1; the match to TRBD1 covers 7 bases. Germline CDR1 reads SNHLY; CDR2 reads FYNNEI. Unmatched junction bases numbered 16, after V lost 11 bases and J lost 0 bases. The CDR3 covers 17 residues. The CDR3 loop reads CAFQDGTALNSYNEQFF. The CDR3 DNA follows: TGTGCCTTCCAGGACGGGACAGCACTGAACTCCTACAATGAGCAGTTCTTC.

This sequence joins TRBV28 and TRBJ2-2; D gene uncertain. V was trimmed by 0 bases and J by 4 bases, leaving 3 bases between them. The CDR3 contains 13 residues. CDR1 is MDHEN and CDR2 is SYDVKM in the germline V gene. CDR3 in DNA: TGTGCCAGCAGTTTATGGGGCACCGGGGAGCTGTTTTTT. It translates to CASSLWGTGELFF.

V usage is TRBV7-9 and J usage is TRBJ1-1; D gene unclear. This CDR3 spans 12 amino acids. The germline gives CDR1 SEHNR, CDR2 FQNEAQ (reference sequence). V was trimmed by 3 bases and J by 10 bases, leaving 12 bases between them. The CDR3: CASSFVESSAFF. CDR3 nucleotide sequence: TGTGCCAGCAGCTTTGTCGAAAGCTCAGCTTTCTTT.

This rearrangement joins TRBV5-1 to TRBJ2-3, with D unclear. Trimming took 0 bases from V and 2 from J, leaving 7 bases between them. The CDR3 covers 14 residues. The V gene's germline CDR1 is SGHRS and CDR2 YFSETQ. The CDR3 region has the DNA TGCGCCAGCAGCTTGGGAACTAACACAGATACGCAGTATTTT. Its translation is CASSLGTNTDTQYF. The variable domain in full, with the rest retrieved from reference TRBV5-1 and TRBJ2-3, is KAGVTQTPRYLIKTRGQQVTLSCSPISGHRSVSWYQQTPGQGLQFLFEYFSETQRNKGNFPGRFSGRQFSNSRSEMNVSTLELGDSALYLCASSLGTNTDTQYFGPGTRLTVL.

V is TRBV6-9 and J is TRBJ1-2; D is perhaps TRBD1 (5 bases). CDR3 length: 13 residues. Germline loops: CDR1 MNHGY, CDR2 SVAAGI. Trimming stripped 5 bases from V and 8 bases from J, with 15 bases between. The CDR3 here is CASSPTDRSGYTF. The CDR3 coding sequence is TGTGCCAGCAGTCCGACAGATCGGAGCGGCTACACCTTC.

This clonotype has a count of ten or more. The CDR3 region is CASSAQLAILSNTEAFF. CDR3 nucleotides: TGTGCCAGCAGCGCACAGCTAGCCATTCTATCGAACACTGAAGCTTTCTTT. The chain has TRBV12-3 or TRBV12-4 and TRBJ1-1; D not resolved. Trimming left V 6 bases short and J 1 base short, with 21 bases between. This CDR3 is built from 17 residues.

This clonotype was seen only a few times. The chain is built from TRBV27 and TRBJ1-1; D gene ambiguous. V was trimmed by 2 bases and J by 8 bases, leaving 9 bases between them. CDR1 and CDR2 (germline): MNHEY, SMNVEV (reference sequence). The CDR3 contains 12 residues. The CDR3 sequence: CASSLGRQEAFF. As DNA, the CDR3 is TGTGCCAGCAGTTTAGGGCGTCAGGAAGCTTTCTTT.

This clonotype was seen only a few times. The chain has TRBV23-1 and TRBJ1-4, with D possibly being TRBD1 (6 bases). TRBV23-1 is an open reading frame whose function is uncertain. This CDR3 has 13 amino acids. The V end was cut by 7 bases, the J end by 5 bases, with 11 bases between. The CDR3 is CASIRTVNEKLFF. The CDR3 nucleotides are TGCGCCAGCATAAGGACAGTCAATGAAAAACTGTTTTTT.

This clonotype has a handful of counts. Its ends do not fully match the called genes, so a read error is possible. This CDR3 is CASSLESSVRGF. The DNA of the CDR3 is TGTGCCAGCAGCTTAGAATCTTCCGTCCGGGGTTTC. This rearrangement joins TRBV7-9 to TRBJ1-2; no reliable D call. The CDR3 has 12 residues. Germline lookup yields CDR1 SEHNR and CDR2 FQNEAQ (reference sequence).

This clonotype was picked up a small number of times. The rearrangement joins TRBV7-2 to TRBJ2-3; the D gene is possibly TRBD2 (5 bases). Trimming took 5 bases from V and 0 from J, leaving 12 bases between them. The CDR3 is made up of 15 amino acids. CDR1 and CDR2 from the germline V gene are SGHTA and FQGNSA. The CDR3 loop is CASSESGYSTDTQYF. The CDR3 DNA is TGTGCCAGCAGCGAATCGGGGTATAGCACAGATACGCAGTATTTT.

This rearrangement joins TRBV11-1 to TRBJ2-2, with D possibly TRBD1 on 6 matching bases. V gave up 7 bases and J gave up 5 bases, with 14 bases separating them. In germline, CDR1 is SGHAT, CDR2 FQDESV (reference sequence). The CDR3 runs 14 residues. CDR3 sequence reads: CASTPGHTTGELFF. CDR3 nucleotides: TGTGCCAGCACTCCGGGACACACGACCGGGGAGCTGTTTTTT.